This T cell receptor beta chain was recorded in a study of tissue T cells after allogeneic stem cell transplantation. Findings and limits, study-wide: Within patients, tissue anatomy strongly shaped TCR repertoire composition. Blood and spleen captured only part of the tissue TCR repertoire.

This clone was seen a few times. The antigen is undetermined. The CDR3 covers 14 residues. Trimming took 1 base from V and 3 from J, leaving 9 bases between them. Germline assignment: CDR1 MNHNS and CDR2 SASEGT. Survey-depth TCRbeta CDR3 sequencing reported V/J genes and productive frequencies. Profiling relied on immunoSEQ multiplex PCR, and the TCRdb table lists in-frame clones only, not all of them. The sample records roughly 3,900 clones, 59% being singletons. Comparators without hematopoietic cell transplant had other cancers, at least five gastrointestinal samples, and no known gastrointestinal disease.

V usage is TRBV6-1 and J usage is TRBJ1-1; D is ambiguous. The sequenced sample was tissue from the ileum, obtained at autopsy. This sequence was found in a male donor at least 60 years old with lung cancer. Written as DNA, the CDR3 is TGTGCCAGCAGTGAAGGTCCGGGATACACTGAAGCTTTCTTT. It yields the protein CASSEGPGYTEAFF.